The 5 T cell receptor beta chains given below trace back to one sample, sequenced in a study of persistence of HIV-infected CD4 T cells. Cells were stimulated with CMV-infected fibroblast lysates at around 9.1 ug/mL. Memory cells lacking CD40L and CD69 with high CD45RO were sorted. The immunoSEQ assay was version 4, run in survey mode. Sequencing used immunoSEQ multiplex PCR; TCRdb keeps in-frame clones, though not all of them. The table has about 37,000 clones, roughly 80% seen once. Their antigens are not known. Sample: CD4+ T cells sorted from PBMCs after roughly 18-hour stimulation, taken from a patient who received antiretroviral therapy. Receptors originate from an adult man with HIV who was CMV-seropositive.

In its sample, this clone was seen a few times. The chain carries TRBV7-9 and TRBJ2-7; D remains unclear. V shed 2 bases and J shed 6 bases, with 8 bases lying between them. The CDR3 has 12 residues. Germline CDR1 is SEHNR and CDR2 is FQNEAQ (reference sequence). Here the CDR3 reads CASSLSPGEQYF. The DNA of the CDR3 is TGTGCCAGCAGCTTAAGCCCAGGCGAGCAGTACTTC.

This chain joins TRBV29-1 and TRBJ1-2; 8 positions match TRBD1. The CDR3 totals 11 residues. Germline V gene data show CDR1 as SQVTM and CDR2 as ANQGSEA. V lost 2 bases and J lost 7; bases outside the gene matches: 0. CDR3: CSVEQGAGYTF. Here the CDR3 DNA reads TGCAGCGTTGAACAGGGGGCTGGCTACACCTTC.

The V gene is TRBV6-5, the J gene TRBJ1-5; D may be TRBD1 (5 bases). V was pared by 4 bases and J by 0 bases, with 13 bases between. Germline CDR1 reads MNHEY; CDR2 reads SVGAGI. This CDR3 spans 16 amino acids. As DNA, the CDR3 is TGTGCCAGCAGTTCGGACACCCCATATAGCAATCAGCCCCAGCATTTT. It translates to CASSSDTPYSNQPQHF.

The J gene is TRBJ1-6, the V gene TRBV3-1 (or the pseudogene TRBV3-2); unclear D gene. The CDR3 has 12 residues. Between the trimmed V and J ends, which lost 3 bases and 5 bases, there was a span of 2 bases. CDR1 is LGHDT, CDR2 YNNKEL, per germline (reference sequence). The CDR3 DNA follows: TGTGCCAGCAGCCAGAATAATTCACCCCTCCACTTT. Residues: CASSQNNSPLHF.

J is TRBJ1-2 and V is TRBV6-5; D might be TRBD1 (5 bases). Germline CDR1 is MNHEY and CDR2 is SVGAGI. The ends were cut back, 6 bases at V and 6 bases at J, with 17 bases in the middle. The CDR3 length is 14 residues. The CDR3 DNA reads TGTGCCAGCAGAGACAGAGGGACTGGCGATGGCTACACCTTC. It encodes CASRDRGTGDGYTF.